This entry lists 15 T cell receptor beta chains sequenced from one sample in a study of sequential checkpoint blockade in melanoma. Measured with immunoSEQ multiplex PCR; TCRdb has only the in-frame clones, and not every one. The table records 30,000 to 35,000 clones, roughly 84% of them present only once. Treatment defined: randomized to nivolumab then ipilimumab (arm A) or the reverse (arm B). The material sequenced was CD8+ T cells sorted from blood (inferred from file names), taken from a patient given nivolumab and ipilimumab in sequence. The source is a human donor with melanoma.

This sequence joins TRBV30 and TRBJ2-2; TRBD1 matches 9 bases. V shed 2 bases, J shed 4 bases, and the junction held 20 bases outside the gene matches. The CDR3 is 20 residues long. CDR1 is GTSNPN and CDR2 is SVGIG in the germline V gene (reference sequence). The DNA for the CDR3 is TGTGCCTGGAGTAATATCCACGTCAGGACAGGGGTTGTGTCCACCGGGGAGCTGTTTTTT. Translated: CAWSNIHVRTGVVSTGELFF.

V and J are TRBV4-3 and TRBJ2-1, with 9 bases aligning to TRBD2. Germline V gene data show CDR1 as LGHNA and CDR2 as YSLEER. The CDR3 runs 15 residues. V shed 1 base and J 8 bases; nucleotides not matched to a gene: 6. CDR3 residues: CASSQGLAGWDEQFF. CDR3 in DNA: TGCGCCAGCAGCCAAGGGCTAGCGGGGTGGGATGAGCAGTTCTTC.

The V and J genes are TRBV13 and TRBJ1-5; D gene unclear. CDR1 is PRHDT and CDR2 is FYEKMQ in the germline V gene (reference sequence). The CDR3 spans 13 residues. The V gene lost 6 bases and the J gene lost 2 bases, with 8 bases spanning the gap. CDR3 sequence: CASSVSGNQPQHF. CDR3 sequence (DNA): TGTGCCAGCAGTGTGAGTGGCAATCAGCCCCAGCATTTT.

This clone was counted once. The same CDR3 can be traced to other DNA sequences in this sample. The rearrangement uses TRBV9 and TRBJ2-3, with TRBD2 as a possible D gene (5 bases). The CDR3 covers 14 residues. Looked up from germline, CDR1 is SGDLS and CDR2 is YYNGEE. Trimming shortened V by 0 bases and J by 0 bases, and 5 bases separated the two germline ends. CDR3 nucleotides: TGTGCCAGCAGCGTAGGCGGGAGCACAGATACGCAGTATTTT. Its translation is CASSVGGSTDTQYF.

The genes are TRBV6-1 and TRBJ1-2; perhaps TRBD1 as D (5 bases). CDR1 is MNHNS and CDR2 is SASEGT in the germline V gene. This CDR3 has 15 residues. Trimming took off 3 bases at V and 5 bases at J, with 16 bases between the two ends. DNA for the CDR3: TGTGCCAGCAGTGAGTCAACGGGGGGTTTGTATGGCTACACCTTC. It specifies CASSESTGGLYGYTF.

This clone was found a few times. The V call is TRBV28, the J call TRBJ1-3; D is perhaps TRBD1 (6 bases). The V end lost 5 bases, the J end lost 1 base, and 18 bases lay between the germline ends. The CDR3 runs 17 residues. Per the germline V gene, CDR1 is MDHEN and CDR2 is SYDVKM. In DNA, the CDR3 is TGTGCCAGCAGTCCCGGGACAAACTCCTTGTCTGGAAACACCATATATTTT. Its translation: CASSPGTNSLSGNTIYF.

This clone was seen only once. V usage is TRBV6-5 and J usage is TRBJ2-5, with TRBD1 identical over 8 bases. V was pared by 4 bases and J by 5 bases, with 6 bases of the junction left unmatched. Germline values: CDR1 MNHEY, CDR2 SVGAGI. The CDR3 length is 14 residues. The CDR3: CASSWTGIEETQYF. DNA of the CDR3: TGTGCCAGCAGTTGGACAGGGATAGAGGAGACCCAGTACTTC.

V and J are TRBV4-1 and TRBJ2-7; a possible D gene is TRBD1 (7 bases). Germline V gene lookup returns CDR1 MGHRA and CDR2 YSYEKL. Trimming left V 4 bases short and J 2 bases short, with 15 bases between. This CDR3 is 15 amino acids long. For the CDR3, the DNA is TGCGCCAGCAGCCTGCGGGACAGTAGTGCCTACGAGCAGTACTTC. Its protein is CASSLRDSSAYEQYF.

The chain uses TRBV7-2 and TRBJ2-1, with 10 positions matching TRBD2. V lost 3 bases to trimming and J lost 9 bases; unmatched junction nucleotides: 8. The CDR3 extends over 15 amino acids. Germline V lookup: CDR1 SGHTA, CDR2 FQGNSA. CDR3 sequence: CASSFIAGGATEQFF. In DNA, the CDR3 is TGTGCCAGCAGCTTTATAGCGGGGGGCGCCACTGAGCAGTTCTTC.

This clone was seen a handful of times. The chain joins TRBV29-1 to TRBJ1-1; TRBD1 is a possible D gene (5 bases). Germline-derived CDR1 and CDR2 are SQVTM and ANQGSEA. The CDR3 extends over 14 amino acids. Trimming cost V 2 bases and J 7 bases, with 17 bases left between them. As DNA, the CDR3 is TGCAGCGTTGAAAAGGGCAGGGACTGGGTTGAAGCTTTCTTT. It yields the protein CSVEKGRDWVEAFF. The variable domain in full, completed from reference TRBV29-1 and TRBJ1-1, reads SAVISQKPSRDICQRGTSLTIQCQVDSQVTMMFWYRQQPGQSLTLIATANQGSEATYESGFVIDKFPISRPNLTFSTLTVSNMSPEDSSIYLCSVEKGRDWVEAFFGQGTRLTVV.

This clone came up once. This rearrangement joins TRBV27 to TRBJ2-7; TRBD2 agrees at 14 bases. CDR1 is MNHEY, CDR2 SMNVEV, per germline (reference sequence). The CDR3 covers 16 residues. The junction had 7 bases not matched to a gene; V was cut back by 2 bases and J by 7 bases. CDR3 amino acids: CASSLTGTSGSGEQYF. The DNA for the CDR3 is TGTGCCAGCAGTTTAACCGGGACTAGCGGGAGCGGGGAGCAGTACTTC.

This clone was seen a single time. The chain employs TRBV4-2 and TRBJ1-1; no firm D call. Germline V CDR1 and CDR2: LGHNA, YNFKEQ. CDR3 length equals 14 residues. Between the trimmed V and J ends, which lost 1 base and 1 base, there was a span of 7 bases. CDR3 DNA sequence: TGTGCCAGCAGCCAAGTCTCGGGGAACACTGAAGCTTTCTTT. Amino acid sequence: CASSQVSGNTEAFF.

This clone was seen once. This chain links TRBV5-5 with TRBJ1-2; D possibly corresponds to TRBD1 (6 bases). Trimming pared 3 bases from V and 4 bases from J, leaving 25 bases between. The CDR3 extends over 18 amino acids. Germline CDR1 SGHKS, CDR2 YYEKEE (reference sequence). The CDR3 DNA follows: TGTGCCAGCAGCTCTACCAGCGGGGGCCCAACCTTGATCTATGGCTACACCTTC. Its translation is CASSSTSGGPTLIYGYTF. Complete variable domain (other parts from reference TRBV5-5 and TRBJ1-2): DAGVTQSPTHLIKTRGQQVTLRCSPISGHKSVSWYQQVLGQGPQFIFQYYEKEERGRGNFPDRFSARQFPNYSSELNVNALLLGDSALYLCASSSTSGGPTLIYGYTFGSGTRLTVV.

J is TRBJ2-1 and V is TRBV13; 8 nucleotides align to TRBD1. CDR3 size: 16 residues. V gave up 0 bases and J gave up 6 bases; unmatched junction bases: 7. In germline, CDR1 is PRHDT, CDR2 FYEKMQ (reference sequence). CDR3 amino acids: CASSLGGTGGGNEQFF. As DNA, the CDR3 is TGTGCCAGCAGCTTAGGGGGCACAGGGGGAGGCAATGAGCAGTTCTTC.

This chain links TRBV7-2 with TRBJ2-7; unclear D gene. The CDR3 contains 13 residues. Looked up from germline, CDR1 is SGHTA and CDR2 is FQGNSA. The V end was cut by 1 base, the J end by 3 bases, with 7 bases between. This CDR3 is CASSLDLVYEQYF. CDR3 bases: TGTGCCAGCAGCTTAGACTTGGTCTACGAGCAGTACTTC.